A selection of T cell receptor beta chains follows, all from one sample in a study of cytomegalovirus exposure and HLA in healthy donors. Clones were sequenced by immunoSEQ multiplex PCR, and TCRdb holds only the in-frame ones, with some missing. This sample has roughly 200,000 clones, with 83% found just once. The source material was PBMCs. The receptors originated from a man in his fifties in good health and CMV-seronegative. The CDR3 runs from the conserved cysteine through the conserved F or W. D genes are given only for firm matches. Where a row states a size, it is once, few, many or the class of an expanded clone; other rows omit it.

>TRBD2|TRBV10-3|few|TRBJ2-1
TGTGCCATCAGTGAAATTTGGGCGGGAGATACTGAGCAGTTCTTC
CAISEIWAGDTEQFF
>TRBD1|TRBV9|-|TRBJ2-5
TGTGCCAGCAGCACTGGGACAGGGGGTCAAGAGACCCAGTACTTC
CASSTGTGGQETQYF
>-|TRBV28|-|TRBJ1-1
TGTGCCAGCAGTTTGGTCCCGCGCCGGGCTTTCTTT
CASSLVPRRAFF
>TRBD1|TRBV23-1|-|TRBJ1-2
TGCGCCAGCAGTCGGACAGGGCTGTATGGCTACACCTTC
CASSRTGLYGYTF
>-|TRBV9|-|TRBJ2-5
TGTGCCAGCAGCGTAGGGCATTTACAAGAGACCCAGTACTTC
CASSVGHLQETQYF
>-|TRBV5-1|-|TRBJ1-2
TGCGCCAGCAGCTTGACTGGCTATGGCTACACCTTC
CASSLTGYGYTF
>TRBD1|TRBV10-2|-|TRBJ1-2
TGCGCCAGCAGTGGACAGGGACGATATGGCTACACCTTC
CASSGQGRYGYTF
>TRBD1|TRBV19|-|TRBJ1-2
TGTGCCAGTAGTATCGACCACAGGGGAGATTATGGCTACACCTTC
CASSIDHRGDYGYTF
>TRBD1|TRBV7-8|-|TRBJ1-2
TGTGCCAGCAGCTTCCGACAGGGGCTTGATGGCTACACCTTC
CASSFRQGLDGYTF
>-|TRBV19|-|TRBJ2-3
TGTGCCAGTAGTGGACAAGGGACTACAGATACGCAGTATTTT
CASSGQGTTDTQYF
>TRBD1|TRBV6-5|-|TRBJ1-5
TGTGCCAGCAGCTTGAGGACAGGGAGGGATCAGCCCCAGCATTTT
CASSLRTGRDQPQHF
>-|TRBV5-8|few|TRBJ2-1
TGTGCCAGCAGCAGACTGGGGGCCACCTACAATGAGCAGTTCTTC
CASSRLGATYNEQFF
>TRBD2|TRBV30|few|TRBJ2-7
TGTGCCTGGAGTGTACTCACGGGAGCGGGGGAGCAGTACTTC
CAWSVLTGAGEQYF
>-|TRBV5-1|few|TRBJ1-1
TGCGCCAGCAGCTTGGCGGGGGGCCCGAGGACTGAAGCTTTCTTT
CASSLAGGPRTEAFF
>TRBD2|TRBV18|-|TRBJ2-1
TGTGCCAGCTCACCGGCTAGCGGGGGGGCCAATGAGCAGTTCTTC
CASSPASGGANEQFF
>-|TRBV7-2|-|TRBJ1-5
TGTGCCAGCAGCTCCCCCCCGGGTCAGCCCCAGCATTTT
CASSSPPGQPQHF
>-|TRBV9|-|TRBJ1-1
TGTGCCAGCAGCGTTCAGGAGGACACTGAAGCTTTCTTT
CASSVQEDTEAFF
>TRBD1|TRBV19|-|TRBJ2-7
TGTGCCAGTAGTATCCCGGGACAGGGGAGGGAGCAGTACTTC
CASSIPGQGREQYF
>-|TRBV28|-|TRBJ2-7
TGTGCCTCAGGAAGACGGGAGCAGTACTTC
CASGRREQYF
>-|TRBV11-2|-|TRBJ2-7
TGTGCCAGCAGCTTACAGTTTTCATCCTACGAGCAGTACTTC
CASSLQFSSYEQYF
>TRBD2|TRBV9|-|TRBJ2-7
TGTGCCAGCAGCAAGGGCGGGGGGCCCCTCGAGCAGTACTTC
CASSKGGGPLEQYF
>TRBD1|TRBV5-1|-|TRBJ2-4
TGCGCCAGCAGCTTGACAGGGGCCCAAAACATTCAGTACTTC
CASSLTGAQNIQYF
>-|TRBV7-9|-|TRBJ1-1
TGTGCCAGCAGCTCCGAGGACATGAACACTGAAGCTTTCTTT
CASSSEDMNTEAFF
>-|TRBV28|-|TRBJ1-2
TGTGCCAGCAGTTTACACACAGGCCAAGTAATGCGTGGCTACACCTTC
CASSLHTGQVMRGYTF
>-|TRBV30|-|TRBJ1-5
TGTGCCTGGAGTGGAGGAAATAATGGCAATCAGCCCCAGCATTTT
CAWSGGNNGNQPQHF
>-|TRBV6-1|-|TRBJ2-7
TGTGCCAGCACCCTCTCCCCTATCTCCTACGAGCAGTACTTC
CASTLSPISYEQYF
>-|TRBV20-1|-|TRBJ2-1
TGCAGTGCTACTAGGAATGAGCAGTTCTTC
CSATRNEQFF
>TRBD2|TRBV7-9|-|TRBJ2-5
TGTTCCAGCAGCGCCGGAACGGCGGGGGTCCAAGAGACCCAGTACTTC
CSSSAGTAGVQETQYF
>TRBD1|TRBV5-6|-|TRBJ2-5
TGTGCCAGCAGCTTGGCCAGGGGGCTCCAAGAGACCCAGTACTTC
CASSLARGLQETQYF
>TRBD2|TRBV5-1|-|TRBJ2-1
TGCGCCAGCAGCCCCCCCGGGACTAGCGGGATAAATGAGCAGTTCTTC
CASSPPGTSGINEQFF
>-|TRBV19|-|TRBJ1-2
TGTGCCAGTAGTTCAAAGGGGCCAGGGTTAAACTATGGCTACACCTTC
CASSSKGPGLNYGYTF
>TRBD1|TRBV6-5|once|TRBJ1-2
TGTGCCAGCAGTTACGGGGGAACAGGGGGCGCGGATGGCTACACCTTC
CASSYGGTGGADGYTF
>-|TRBV18|-|TRBJ1-6
TGTGCCAGCTCAGGCGGAATCTCCGGGGATTCACCCCTCCACTTT
CASSGGISGDSPLHF
>-|TRBV10-3|-|TRBJ1-5
TGTGCCATCGGTTCTGGGGCCGGTCAGCCCCAGCATTTT
CAIGSGAGQPQHF
>-|TRBV7-9|few|TRBJ2-7
TGTTCCAGCAGCTTACAAAGCGAGACCTACGAGCAGTACTTC
CSSSLQSETYEQYF